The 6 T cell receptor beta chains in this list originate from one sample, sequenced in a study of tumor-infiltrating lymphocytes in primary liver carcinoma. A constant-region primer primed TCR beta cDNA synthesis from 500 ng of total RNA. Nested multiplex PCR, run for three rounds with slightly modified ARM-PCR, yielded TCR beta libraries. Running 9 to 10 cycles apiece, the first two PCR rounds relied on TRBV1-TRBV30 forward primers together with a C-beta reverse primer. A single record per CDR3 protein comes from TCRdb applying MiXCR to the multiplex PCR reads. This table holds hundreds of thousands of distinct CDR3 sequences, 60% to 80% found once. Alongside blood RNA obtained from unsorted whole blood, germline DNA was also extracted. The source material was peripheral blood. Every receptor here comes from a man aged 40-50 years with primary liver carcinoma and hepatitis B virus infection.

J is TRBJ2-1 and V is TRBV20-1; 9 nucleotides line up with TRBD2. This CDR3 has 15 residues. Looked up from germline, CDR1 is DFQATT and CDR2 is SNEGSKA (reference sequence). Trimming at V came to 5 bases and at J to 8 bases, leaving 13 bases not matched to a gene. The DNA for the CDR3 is TGCAGTGCTCCTAAGGGGACTAGCAATACCGATGAGCAGTTCTTC. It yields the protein CSAPKGTSNTDEQFF.

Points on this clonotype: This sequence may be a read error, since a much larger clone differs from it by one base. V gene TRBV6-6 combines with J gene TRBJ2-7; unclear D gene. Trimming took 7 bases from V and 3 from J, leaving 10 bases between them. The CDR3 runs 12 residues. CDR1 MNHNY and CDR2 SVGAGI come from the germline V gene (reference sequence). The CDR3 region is CASNTYDYEQYF. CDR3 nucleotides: TGTGCCAGCAATACTTATGACTACGAGCAGTACTTC.

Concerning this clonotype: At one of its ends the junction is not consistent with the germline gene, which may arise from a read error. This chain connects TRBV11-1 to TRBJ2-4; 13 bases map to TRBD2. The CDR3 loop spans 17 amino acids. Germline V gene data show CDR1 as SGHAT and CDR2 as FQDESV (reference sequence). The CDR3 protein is CASSSSGTSGTKNIQYF. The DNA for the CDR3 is TGTGCCAGCAGCTCTTCCGGGACTAGCGGGACCAAGAACATTCAGTACTTC.

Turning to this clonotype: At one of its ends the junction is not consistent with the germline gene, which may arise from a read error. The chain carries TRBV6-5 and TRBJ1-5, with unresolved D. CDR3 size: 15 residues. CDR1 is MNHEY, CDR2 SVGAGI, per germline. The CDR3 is CASSATMGTNQSQHF. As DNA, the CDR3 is TGTGCCAGCAGTGCCACAATGGGCACCAATCAGTCCCAGCATTTT.

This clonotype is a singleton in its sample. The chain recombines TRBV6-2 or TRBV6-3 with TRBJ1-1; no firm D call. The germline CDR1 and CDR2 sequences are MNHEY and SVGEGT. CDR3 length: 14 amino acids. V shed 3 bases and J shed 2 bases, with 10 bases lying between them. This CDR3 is CASSYVWGNTEAFF. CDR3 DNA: TGTGCCAGCAGTTATGTGTGGGGAAACACTGAAGCTTTCTTT.

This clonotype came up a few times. CDR3 in amino acids: CASSPTAGAHNEQFF. DNA for the CDR3: TGTGCCAGCTCACCAACAGCGGGAGCCCACAATGAGCAGTTCTTC. J is TRBJ2-1 and V is TRBV18, with 8 bases identical to TRBD2. V shed 2 bases and J 5 bases; nucleotides not matched to a gene: 5. The CDR3 is 15 residues long. Germline CDR1 is KGHSH and CDR2 is LQKENI.